The clone carrying this TCR beta chain was detected ten times or more. Its antigen is not known. This sample was included in a study of regulatory T cells in long-lasting Graves disease. Broader study findings: Less diverse TCR repertoires were seen in persistent Graves' patients than in newly diagnosed ones. Persistent cases favored TRBV28, TRBJ1-2 and TRBJ2-5.

Construction of the TCR beta libraries employed iRepertoire HTBI primers in conjunction with Arm-PCR of CDR3 regions. TCRdb re-called the multiplex PCR reads through MiXCR, storing one row per CDR3 protein. Of about 430,000 distinct CDR3 sequences listed, roughly 23% are singletons. Germline V gene sequence: CDR1 MDHEN, CDR2 SYDVKM. The CDR3 totals 14 residues. V was cut by 6 bases and J by 3 bases, with 15 bases left in between. Specified time point: persistent/refractory GD, antithyroid drugs over 5 years with positive TRAb. PBMC-derived RNA was used for the TCR library. Criteria from the American Thyroid Association guidelines were applied to diagnose Graves' disease.

The chain couples TRBV28 to TRBJ2-7; weak D call: TRBD2 (5 bases). The clonotype originates from a female donor with Graves disease. This specimen consisted of peripheral blood mononuclear cells (PBMCs), obtained when the disease was refractory, from a patient treated with antithyroid drugs. The CDR3: CASRAGLESYEQYF. The CDR3 bases are TGTGCCAGCAGAGCCGGACTGGAAAGCTACGAGCAGTACTTC.